Detailed here is one TCR beta chain. What it recognizes is unknown. The data are from a study of vaccination effects on CD4 cells after COVID-19. Peptide-pool stimulation followed by sequencing identified expanded antigen-specific CD4+ clonotypes in the ViraFEST assay. At the end of 10 days of culture, CD4+ T cells were isolated. Nucleocapsid antibodies were negative in the vaccine recipients, who had never had SARS-CoV-2 infection. Half the medium was swapped for IL-2 medium on days 3 and 7. Overall study findings and caveats: Late in the post-vaccination period, infection-induced and vaccine-induced clones underwent marked clonal contraction. Vaccine-induced clones in healthy vaccinees cross-reacted with common cold coronaviruses in only 1 of 255 cases.

This CDR3 contains 13 residues. Trimming pared 3 bases from V and 2 bases from J, leaving 7 bases between. The germline gives CDR1 SGHAT, CDR2 FQNNGV. The protocol was immunoSEQ multiplex PCR, while the TCRdb copy is restricted to in-frame clones and leaves out a portion. The table shows roughly 35,000 clones, with 60% to 80% occurring only once. This TCR was recovered from a human donor who received a COVID-19 vaccine. The sequenced sample was CD4+ T cells from PBMCs cultured with HCoV-OC43 spike peptides, obtained before COVID-19 vaccination. Described subset: HCoV-OC43 spike overlapping peptide pool stimulation. The genes are TRBV11-2 and TRBJ1-2; D is perhaps TRBD1 (5 bases). This CDR3 reads CASSLGGNYGYTF. The DNA for the CDR3 is TGTGCCAGCAGCTTGGGGGGGAACTATGGCTACACCTTC.